This T cell receptor beta chain appears in the sequencing data of a study of blood T cell repertoires in COVID-19. Study information: Whether acute or convalescent, the COVID-19 samples came from the United States, Italy and Spain. From T cells, B-cell-depleted T cells, or PBMCs came the material, which was cDNA or gDNA.

Authors' data handling: Amplification of reference gene primers was used by the study to estimate nucleated cell counts. Sequenced by immunoSEQ multiplex PCR; TCRdb stores in-frame clones only, minus some. D and trimming were read from the DNA, whereas the V and J calls and clone size are those reported in that table. The sample has 70,000 to 85,000 clones; about 86% are singletons. The sequenced material came from peripheral blood. The sequence derives from a woman aged 80 or over in a cohort sampled during active or convalescent COVID-19.

The CDR3 region is CASSLTDTYEAFF. The DNA for the CDR3 is TGCGCCAGCAGTTTGACAGACACTTATGAAGCTTTCTTT. The rearrangement joins TRBV5-1 to TRBJ1-1, with D perhaps TRBD1 (5 bases). Germline V gene sequence: CDR1 SGHRS, CDR2 YFSETQ. The CDR3 runs 13 residues. V dropped 5 bases and J dropped 7 bases, with 15 bases sitting between them.